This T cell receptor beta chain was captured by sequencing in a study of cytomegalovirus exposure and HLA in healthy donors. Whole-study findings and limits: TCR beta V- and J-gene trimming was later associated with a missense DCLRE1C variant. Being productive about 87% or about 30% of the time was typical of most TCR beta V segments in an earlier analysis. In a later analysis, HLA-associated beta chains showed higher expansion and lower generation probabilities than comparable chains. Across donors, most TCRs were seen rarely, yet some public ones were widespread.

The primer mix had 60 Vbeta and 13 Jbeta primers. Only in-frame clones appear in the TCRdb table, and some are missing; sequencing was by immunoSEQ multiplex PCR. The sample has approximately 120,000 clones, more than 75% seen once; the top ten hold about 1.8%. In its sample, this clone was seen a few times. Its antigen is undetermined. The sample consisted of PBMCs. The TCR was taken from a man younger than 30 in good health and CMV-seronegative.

The chain's CDR3 is CASSLPATGGSTQYF. In DNA form, the CDR3 reads TGTGCCAGCAGCTTGCCCGCTACAGGGGGTAGTACCCAGTACTTC. This chain uses TRBV5-4 with TRBJ2-5; TRBD1 agrees at 8 bases. CDR1 is SGHNT, CDR2 YYREEE, per germline (reference sequence). V lost 1 base and J lost 8; bases outside the gene matches: 10. This CDR3 spans 15 amino acids.